One and the same sample provided the 2 T cell receptor beta chains below, sequenced in a study of blood T cell repertoires in COVID-19 (dated by TCRdb to 2019 to 2021). Libraries were constructed by the immunoSEQ multiplex PCR assay. Imported from immuneACCESS, the table was reduced by TCRdb to in-frame sequences with V and J called. These copies leave out some clones; in studies compared against another copy, an unresolved V gene accounts for under half, and the cause of the remainder is not known. Here the sample has fewer than 20,000 clones; roughly nine tenths occur a single time. The ten most abundant clones make up 20% to 25% of the sample. Material for sequencing was peripheral blood. These receptors were taken from a man between 60 and 70 years old with acute or convalescent COVID-19.

The chain is built from TRBV2 and TRBJ1-2; 8 bases fit TRBD1. This CDR3 contains 14 residues. CDR1 and CDR2 from the germline V gene are SNHLY and FYNNEI. Unmatched junction bases numbered 10, after V lost 9 bases and J lost 4 bases. The CDR3 here is CASLGQGAGYGYTF. DNA of the CDR3: TGTGCCAGTCTCGGGCAGGGGGCGGGCTATGGCTACACCTTC.

V gene TRBV7-9 combines with J gene TRBJ1-2; D gene ambiguous. V lost 1 base, J lost 6 bases, and 12 bases lay in between. The CDR3 extends over 14 amino acids. CDR1 is SEHNR and CDR2 is FQNEAQ in the germline V gene (reference sequence). CDR3 sequence: CASSLVSGFDGYTF. In DNA, the CDR3 is TGTGCCAGCAGCTTAGTTTCGGGGTTTGATGGCTACACCTTC.